Each of the 32 T cell receptor beta chains below was sequenced from the same sample in a study of blood T cell repertoires in COVID-19. TCRdb keeps only in-frame clones here, not all; method: immunoSEQ multiplex PCR. Here the sample spans about 220,000 clones, 80% to 90% being singletons. Material for sequencing was PBMCs or T cells enriched from blood (not recorded which). The receptor set was obtained from a woman aged 18-35 years in a cohort exposed to, infected with or recovered from COVID-19 (not recorded which).

The chain couples TRBV7-9 to TRBJ2-5, with a weak D call TRBD2 (6 bases). Trimming cost V 0 bases and J 5 bases, with 19 bases left between them. The germline V gene has CDR1 SEHNR and CDR2 FQNEAQ (reference sequence). This CDR3 region has 17 residues. The CDR3 bases are TGTGCCAGCAGCTTAGCCGGGGCGACTAGGCATCTGGAGACCCAGTACTTC. As protein: CASSLAGATRHLETQYF.

This sequence joins TRBV11-3 and TRBJ1-1, with D hard to call. The CDR3 has 13 residues. V dropped 5 bases and J dropped 3 bases, with 10 bases sitting between them. Germline values: CDR1 SGHNT, CDR2 YENEEA. CDR3 in DNA: TGTGCCAGCAGCCCATCTCCGGACACTGAAGCTTTCTTT. The encoded protein is CASSPSPDTEAFF.

The V and J genes are TRBV13 and TRBJ2-7, with 8 bases identical to TRBD1. Germline assignment: CDR1 PRHDT and CDR2 FYEKMQ (reference sequence). Unmatched junction bases numbered 12, after V lost 0 bases and J lost 5 bases. This CDR3 has 17 residues. CDR3 in DNA: TGTGCCAGCAGCTTAGGGGTGCGGAGACAGGGGCCACACGAGCAGTACTTC. It is translated as CASSLGVRRQGPHEQYF.

V gene TRBV27 combines with J gene TRBJ1-2; D may be TRBD1 (5 bases). The CDR3 contains 15 residues. Trimming pared 4 bases from V and 3 bases from J, leaving 15 bases between. Per germline, CDR1 MNHEY and CDR2 SMNVEV (reference sequence). The DNA for the CDR3 is TGTGCCAGCAGTTCTTCCCAGGGTTTGGACTATGGCTACACCTTC. It codes for CASSSSQGLDYGYTF.

CDR3 coding DNA: TGTGCCAGCAGTATAGCGGGAGGGGTCGCAGATACGCAGTATTTT. Residues: CASSIAGGVADTQYF. The rearrangement joins TRBV6-2 or TRBV6-3 to TRBJ2-3, with 11 positions matching TRBD2. V was clipped by 5 bases and J by 4 bases; unmatched bases: 5. CDR1 and CDR2 (germline): MNHEY, SVGEGT. The CDR3 contains 15 residues.

The rearrangement links TRBV11-3 to TRBJ2-1; the D gene is possibly TRBD2 (6 bases). V dropped 7 bases and J dropped 6 bases, with 28 bases sitting between them. The CDR3 loop spans 18 amino acids. Per germline, CDR1 SGHNT and CDR2 YENEEA. The CDR3 is CASNLERGRHLRGNEQFF. The CDR3 DNA follows: TGTGCCAGCAACCTTGAACGAGGGAGGCACCTCCGGGGCAATGAGCAGTTCTTC.

The chain uses TRBV6-6 and TRBJ2-5, with TRBD2 identical over 9 bases. The junction had 22 bases not matched to a gene; V was cut back by 6 bases and J by 2 bases. Per the germline V gene, CDR1 is MNHNY and CDR2 is SVGAGI (reference sequence). This CDR3 has 20 amino acids. CDR3 protein: CASSPTGRPSGVGSQETQYF. DNA of the CDR3: TGTGCCAGCAGCCCGACAGGGAGGCCTAGCGGGGTGGGTAGTCAAGAGACCCAGTACTTC.

This chain connects TRBV6-5 to TRBJ2-1, with TRBD2 matching over 8 bases. V shed 6 bases and J 5 bases; nucleotides not matched to a gene: 9. Germline CDR1 MNHEY, CDR2 SVGAGI. This CDR3 contains 15 residues. CDR3 nucleotides: TGTGCCAGCAGGGGGACTAGGGGGGAACACAATGAGCAGTTCTTC. This codes for CASRGTRGEHNEQFF.

The V and J genes are TRBV6-6 and TRBJ2-3, with TRBD2 as a possible D gene (5 bases). Germline loops: CDR1 MNHNY, CDR2 SVGAGI (reference sequence). With 8 bases removed from V and 2 bases from J, the gap between germline ends came to 11 bases. The CDR3 has 13 amino acids. The CDR3 protein is CASVRRATDTQYF. DNA for the CDR3: TGTGCCAGCGTTCGGCGGGCCACAGATACGCAGTATTTT.

The CDR3 protein is CASSLIGGASEQFF. The CDR3 DNA reads TGTGCCAGCAGCTTAATCGGGGGGGCGAGTGAGCAGTTCTTC. This rearrangement joins TRBV13 to TRBJ2-1; 8 positions agree with TRBD2. There are 14 residues in the CDR3. V shed 2 bases and J 9 bases; nucleotides not matched to a gene: 6. The V gene's germline CDR1 is PRHDT and CDR2 FYEKMQ (reference sequence).

This rearrangement joins TRBV19 to TRBJ2-7; 7 bases match TRBD1. Trimming cost V 7 bases and J 5 bases; bases outside gene matches: 8. The CDR3 runs to 13 residues. Germline CDR1 and CDR2: LNHDA and SQIVND (reference sequence). The CDR3 DNA sequence: TGTGCCAGTACCGACAGGGCATCTAACGAGCAGTACTTC. It codes for CASTDRASNEQYF.

V gene TRBV19 combines with J gene TRBJ1-1; D uncertain. This CDR3 has 13 amino acids. CDR1 is LNHDA, CDR2 SQIVND, per germline (reference sequence). The ends were cut back, 5 bases at V and 0 bases at J, with 7 bases in the middle. CDR3 DNA: TGTGCCAGTAGTGAAAGCTTGAACACTGAAGCTTTCTTT. Protein product: CASSESLNTEAFF.

The CDR3 nucleotides are TGTGCCAGCACCCCAAGGCTAGCGGGGGAAACCGGGGAGCTGTTTTTT. It codes for CASTPRLAGETGELFF. This sequence joins TRBV2 and TRBJ2-2; 10 bases align to TRBD2. CDR1 is SNHLY, CDR2 FYNNEI, per germline. V was clipped by 7 bases and J by 5 bases; unmatched bases: 10. The CDR3 is made up of 16 amino acids. The whole variable domain, filled in from reference TRBV2 and TRBJ2-2, reads EPEVTQTPSHQVTQMGQEVILRCVPISNHLYFYWYRQILGQKVEFLVSFYNNEISEKSEIFDDQFSVERPDGSNFTLKIRSTKLEDSAMYFCASTPRLAGETGELFFGEGSRLTVL.

The CDR3 spells CASSQRLRETQYF. As DNA, the CDR3 is TGTGCCAGCAGTCAGAGGCTTCGGGAGACCCAGTACTTC. The chain joins TRBV6-5 to TRBJ2-5; no reliable D call. V was pared by 5 bases and J by 5 bases, with 12 bases between. The germline CDR1 and CDR2 sequences are MNHEY and SVGAGI. The CDR3 has 13 residues.

V usage is TRBV10-1 and J usage is TRBJ2-7; D is undetermined. V lost 8 bases and J lost 2, with 10 bases in between. The CDR3 is 12 residues long. Per the germline V gene, CDR1 is WNHNN and CDR2 is SYGVQD (reference sequence). The CDR3 sequence is CASPQKPYEQYF. Written as DNA, the CDR3 is TGCGCCAGCCCACAAAAACCCTACGAGCAGTACTTC.

V gene TRBV24-1 combines with J gene TRBJ2-2; D call uncertain. The V gene's germline CDR1 is KGHDR and CDR2 SFDVKD. The V end was cut by 12 bases, the J end by 2 bases, with 12 bases between. The CDR3 is made up of 13 amino acids. CDR3 in DNA: TGTGCCGCCCGACACGAAAACACCGGGGAGCTGTTTTTT. Translation gives CAARHENTGELFF.

The V and J genes are TRBV29-1 and TRBJ1-2; D is undetermined. From germline, CDR1 is SQVTM and CDR2 ANQGSEA. The germline V and J ends were trimmed by 0 bases and 4 bases, with 6 bases remaining between them. This CDR3 is 12 amino acids long. This chain's CDR3 is CSVEESSYGYTF. The CDR3 bases are TGCAGCGTTGAAGAGTCGTCCTATGGCTACACCTTC.

V usage is TRBV6-5 and J usage is TRBJ1-5, with no clear D. CDR1 and CDR2 (germline): MNHEY, SVGAGI. The CDR3 is 13 amino acids. Trimming took off 6 bases at V and 1 base at J, with 7 bases between the two ends. CDR3 residues: CASSLASNQPQHF. For the CDR3, the DNA is TGTGCCAGCAGCTTAGCAAGCAATCAGCCCCAGCATTTT.

The CDR3 sequence: CSVSGGTQETQYF. The DNA for the CDR3 is TGCAGCGTTTCTGGCGGGACCCAAGAGACCCAGTACTTC. The chain has TRBV29-1 and TRBJ2-5; D perhaps matches TRBD2 (6 bases). CDR1 SQVTM and CDR2 ANQGSEA come from the germline V gene. CDR3 size: 13 residues. Trimming shortened V by 5 bases and J by 1 base, and 11 bases separated the two germline ends. The variable domain in full, with the rest retrieved from reference TRBV29-1 and TRBJ2-5, is SAVISQKPSRDICQRGTSLTIQCQVDSQVTMMFWYRQQPGQSLTLIATANQGSEATYESGFVIDKFPISRPNLTFSTLTVSNMSPEDSSIYLCSVSGGTQETQYFGPGTRLLVL.

The genes are TRBV13 and TRBJ2-4; no firm D call. The CDR3 covers 15 residues. Trimming shortened V by 0 bases and J by 2 bases, and 8 bases separated the two germline ends. CDR1 PRHDT and CDR2 FYEKMQ come from the germline V gene (reference sequence). CDR3 residues: CASSLGQTTKNIQYF. The CDR3 DNA sequence: TGTGCCAGCAGCTTAGGCCAAACTACCAAAAACATTCAGTACTTC.

This clone has a handful of counts. V gene TRBV28 combines with J gene TRBJ2-7; the D gene is possibly TRBD1 (5 bases). This CDR3 has 11 residues. V lost 6 bases to trimming and J lost 4 bases, with 7 bases between them. Germline-derived CDR1 and CDR2 are MDHEN and SYDVKM. CDR3 region: CASSRQYEQYF. The CDR3 DNA sequence: TGTGCCAGCAGCAGACAGTACGAGCAGTACTTC. The full variable domain, rest sourced from reference TRBV28 and TRBJ2-7, is DVKVTQSSRYLVKRTGEKVFLECVQDMDHENMFWYRQDPGLGLRLIYFSYDVKMKEKGDIPEGYSVSREKKERFSLILESASTNQTSMYLCASSRQYEQYFGPGTRLTVT.

The chain is built from TRBV30 and TRBJ1-1, with D unclear. The CDR3 loop spans 14 amino acids. V dropped 0 bases and J dropped 1 base, with 9 bases sitting between them. Germline V gene data show CDR1 as GTSNPN and CDR2 as SVGIG (reference sequence). The CDR3 DNA is TGTGCCTGGAGTGTTGGGCTCTCGAACACTGAAGCTTTCTTT. This translates into CAWSVGLSNTEAFF.

The genes are TRBV27 and TRBJ1-2; D may be TRBD1 (6 bases). CDR3 size: 15 residues. Trimming left V 4 bases short and J 8 bases short, with 20 bases between. Germline values: CDR1 MNHEY, CDR2 SMNVEV (reference sequence). This chain's CDR3 is CASSSPAQGLIGYTF. The DNA for the CDR3 is TGTGCCAGCAGTTCCCCCGCACAGGGTTTAATCGGCTACACCTTC.

The chain uses TRBV7-3 and TRBJ2-1; D may be TRBD1 (6 bases). Germline CDR1 reads SGHTA; CDR2 reads FQGTGA. The CDR3 extends over 16 amino acids. Trimming pared 0 bases from V and 3 bases from J, leaving 12 bases between. Here the CDR3 reads CASSLTGAADYNEQFF. CDR3 in DNA: TGTGCCAGCAGCTTAACGGGGGCTGCCGACTACAATGAGCAGTTCTTC.

This clone was seen just once. The chain employs TRBV24-1 and TRBJ1-1, with D hard to call. This CDR3 is 11 amino acids long. Trimming took off 3 bases at V and 11 bases at J, with 9 bases between the two ends. CDR1 KGHDR and CDR2 SFDVKD come from the germline V gene. The CDR3 sequence is CATSDESEAFF. In DNA form, the CDR3 reads TGTGCCACCAGTGATGAATCCGAGGCTTTCTTT.

The rearrangement links TRBV28 to TRBJ1-5, with 7 bases identical to TRBD1. Germline loops: CDR1 MDHEN, CDR2 SYDVKM. Germline trimming cut 5 bases from V and 0 bases from J; bases unmatched to any gene: 4. The CDR3 sequence is 15 residues long. The CDR3 DNA reads TGTGCCAGCAGTCTCGGACAGGATAGCAATCAGCCCCAGCATTTT. This codes for CASSLGQDSNQPQHF.

V is TRBV28 and J is TRBJ1-5; D is uncertain. This CDR3 is built from 11 residues. The germline V and J ends were trimmed by 4 bases and 5 bases, with 3 bases remaining between them. Germline V CDR1 and CDR2: MDHEN, SYDVKM. The CDR3 DNA reads TGTGCCAGCAGTTCATATCAGCCCCAGCATTTT. Translation gives CASSSYQPQHF.

The chain carries TRBV9 and TRBJ2-1; 7 bases fit TRBD1. The CDR3 runs to 14 residues. CDR1 is SGDLS, CDR2 YYNGEE, per germline. The junction had 8 bases not matched to a gene; V was cut back by 4 bases and J by 7 bases. The DNA of the CDR3 is TGTGCCAGCAGCAGACAGGGTGTGAGGAATGAGCAGTTCTTC. Protein: CASSRQGVRNEQFF.

The CDR3 coding sequence is TGTGCCAGCACCCGAACTAGCGGGGGGCACAATGAGCAGTTCTTC. Its translation is CASTRTSGGHNEQFF. The chain is built from TRBV7-8 and TRBJ2-1; 12 positions match TRBD2. V lost 7 bases, J lost 5 bases, and 6 bases stayed unmatched. The CDR3 length is 15 residues. Germline V gene lookup returns CDR1 SGHVS and CDR2 FQNEAQ.

The CDR3 region has the DNA TGTGCCAGCAGCTCCCGCACAGGGTCGGGCACAGATACGCAGTATTTT. This sequence encodes CASSSRTGSGTDTQYF. The genes are TRBV11-3 and TRBJ2-3; possible D gene TRBD1, 6 bases. CDR3 length: 16 amino acids. The V gene's germline CDR1 is SGHNT and CDR2 YENEEA. V was pared by 4 bases and J by 1 base, with 15 bases between.

V usage is TRBV6-5 and J usage is TRBJ1-4; D is perhaps TRBD1 (5 bases). The CDR3 consists of 14 residues. Germline loops: CDR1 MNHEY, CDR2 SVGAGI. V lost 6 bases, J lost 6 bases, and 14 bases lay in between. The CDR3 sequence: CASSPGGGDEKLFF. CDR3 sequence (DNA): TGTGCCAGCAGCCCCGGGGGGGGAGATGAAAAACTGTTTTTT.

This clone was seen only a few times. The rearrangement joins TRBV11-2 to TRBJ1-5; D not resolved. V lost 1 base and J 5 bases, leaving 21 bases between the germline ends. The V gene's germline CDR1 is SGHAT and CDR2 FQNNGV. The CDR3 loop spans 18 amino acids. Here the CDR3 DNA reads TGTGCCAGCAGCTTAGGACCAGCACCCGTCGGGGTTGATCAGCCCCAGCATTTT. Translating gives CASSLGPAPVGVDQPQHF.